These 18 T cell receptor beta chains were sequenced from one sample in a study of shared T cell receptors in the human thymus. Data came from immunoSEQ multiplex PCR; TCRdb stores just in-frame clones and leaves some out. The table has around 340,000 clones, more than 85% seen once. The material sequenced was thymocytes. The receptors derive from a human donor.

The rearrangement uses TRBV6-5 and TRBJ2-1, with a possible D match to TRBD2 (5 bases). This CDR3 has 14 amino acids. Germline V gives CDR1 MNHEY, CDR2 SVGAGI. V lost 2 bases and J 7 bases, leaving 12 bases between the germline ends. Here the CDR3 DNA reads TGTGCCAGCAGTTACCACCAACTAGGGAATGAGCAGTTCTTC. Its translation is CASSYHQLGNEQFF.

The CDR3 protein is CASSSLVDTQYF. In DNA, the CDR3 is TGCGCCAGCAGCTCGTTAGTAGATACGCAGTATTTT. The genes are TRBV5-1 and TRBJ2-3; D gene unclear. Germline lookup yields CDR1 SGHRS and CDR2 YFSETQ. Deletions cut 3 bases from V and 5 bases from J, with 7 bases between. The CDR3 loop spans 12 amino acids.

There are a few counts of this clone. The chain combines TRBV30 with TRBJ1-1; D is unresolved. The germline V gene has CDR1 GTSNPN and CDR2 SVGIG (reference sequence). V was clipped by 3 bases and J by 4 bases, with 15 bases between them. CDR3 size: 14 residues. The CDR3 bases are TGTGCCTGGAGAAAGGGAGGTTTGGGCACTGAAGCTTTCTTT. This encodes CAWRKGGLGTEAFF. The complete variable domain, with remaining parts taken from reference TRBV30 and TRBJ1-1, reads SQTIHQWPATLVQPVGSPLSLECTVEGTSNPNLYWYRQAAGRGLQLLFYSVGIGQISSEVPQNLSASRPQDRQFILSSKKLLLSDSGFYLCAWRKGGLGTEAFFGQGTRLTVV.

The J gene is TRBJ2-7, the V gene TRBV15, with D tentatively TRBD1 (7 bases). V lost 1 base, J lost 5 bases, and 12 bases lay in between. Looked up from germline, CDR1 is LNHNV and CDR2 is YYDKDF (reference sequence). CDR3 length: 14 amino acids. The CDR3 region is CATSRGAGGNEQYF. DNA of the CDR3: TGTGCCACCAGCAGAGGGGCAGGGGGGAACGAGCAGTACTTC.

V gene TRBV7-3 combines with J gene TRBJ2-1; possible D gene TRBD2, 5 bases. V was shortened by 5 bases and J by 4 bases, with 18 bases between the two germline ends. Germline V gene sequence: CDR1 SGHTA, CDR2 FQGTGA. This CDR3 has 16 residues. In DNA, the CDR3 is TGTGCCAGCAGCCCCCCCGGCCCCCCGGGGTACAATGAGCAGTTCTTC. Residues: CASSPPGPPGYNEQFF.

This sequence joins TRBV7-9 and TRBJ2-5; possibly TRBD1 or TRBD2 for D (5 bases each). The CDR3 contains 14 residues. With 5 bases removed from V and 1 base from J, the gap between germline ends came to 11 bases. Germline loops: CDR1 SEHNR, CDR2 FQNEAQ (reference sequence). The CDR3 here is CASSRGRIQETQYF. The CDR3 nucleotides are TGTGCCAGCAGCCGGGGACGGATCCAAGAGACCCAGTACTTC. Full variable domain (remainder filled in from reference TRBV7-9 and TRBJ2-5): DTGVSQNPRHKITKRGQNVTFRCDPISEHNRLYWYRQTLGQGPEFLTYFQNEAQLEKSRLLSDRFSAERPKGSFSTLEIQRTEQGDSAMYLCASSRGRIQETQYFGPGTRLLVL.

The chain has TRBV5-1 and TRBJ2-4; D might be TRBD1 or TRBD2, each matching 6 bases. The CDR3 runs to 17 residues. Germline V gene data show CDR1 as SGHRS and CDR2 as YFSETQ. V was trimmed by 0 bases and J by 4 bases, leaving 17 bases between them. CDR3 nucleotides: TGCGCCAGCAGCTTGGCACTTATCGGGGGCGGAAAAAACATTCAGTACTTC. Its protein product is CASSLALIGGGKNIQYF.

The rearrangement links TRBV7-3 to TRBJ2-7; no clear D. Germline assignment: CDR1 SGHTA and CDR2 FQGTGA. Between the trimmed V and J ends, which lost 3 bases and 2 bases, there was a span of 8 bases. The CDR3 extends over 13 amino acids. The CDR3 coding sequence is TGTGCCAGCAGCTTGGGCCAACCCTACGAGCAGTACTTC. This encodes CASSLGQPYEQYF. The full variable domain, completed using reference TRBV7-3 and TRBJ2-7, is GAGVSQTPSNKVTEKGKYVELRCDPISGHTALYWYRQSLGQGPEFLIYFQGTGAADDSGLPNDRFFAVRPEGSVSTLKIQRTERGDSAVYLCASSLGQPYEQYFGPGTRLTVT.

The V call is TRBV28, the J call TRBJ2-7; no reliable D call. The germline V and J ends were trimmed by 3 bases and 2 bases, with 11 bases remaining between them. Germline values: CDR1 MDHEN, CDR2 SYDVKM. The length of the CDR3 is 14 residues. As DNA, the CDR3 is TGTGCCAGCAGTTTGTGGGGTTGGGCCTACGAGCAGTACTTC. The encoded protein is CASSLWGWAYEQYF.

This clone was seen once. The gene calls are TRBV6-1 and TRBJ2-1; the D is unclear. Deletions cut 1 base from V and 4 bases from J, with 2 bases between. There are 12 residues in the CDR3. Germline V gives CDR1 MNHNS, CDR2 SASEGT. The CDR3, as DNA: TGTGCCAGCAGTGAAGGGTACAATGAGCAGTTCTTC. Translated: CASSEGYNEQFF.

The V and J genes are TRBV6-4 and TRBJ1-5; TRBD1 might be the D (5 bases). The CDR3 consists of 16 residues. Germline values: CDR1 MRHNA, CDR2 SNTAGT. V lost 3 bases to trimming and J lost 0 bases, with 12 bases between them. The CDR3 DNA follows: TGTGCCAGCAGTGAGACCTATGGGGGTAGCAATCAGCCCCAGCATTTT. This codes for CASSETYGGSNQPQHF.

This clone is a singleton in its sample. The chain recombines TRBV14 with TRBJ1-4, with 8 bases fitting TRBD1. This CDR3 has 14 residues. From germline, CDR1 is SGHDN and CDR2 FVKESK. Trimming at V came to 6 bases and at J to 3 bases, leaving 3 bases not matched to a gene. This CDR3 is CASSLRGPNEKLFF. As DNA, the CDR3 is TGTGCCAGCAGTCTCAGGGGGCCTAATGAAAAACTGTTTTTT.

This clone has a single count. This chain uses TRBV4-1 with TRBJ2-1; D is undetermined. The CDR3 totals 17 residues. Trimming removed 0 bases from V and 0 bases from J, with 12 bases in between. CDR1 and CDR2 (germline): MGHRA, YSYEKL. The CDR3 region has the DNA TGCGCCAGCAGCCAAGATGTGCGGTCGAGCTCCTACAATGAGCAGTTCTTC. As protein: CASSQDVRSSSYNEQFF.

The gene calls are TRBV28 and TRBJ2-7, with D perhaps assigned TRBD1 or TRBD2 (5 bases each). The CDR3 runs to 15 residues. With 5 bases removed from V and 2 bases from J, the gap between germline ends came to 16 bases. From germline, CDR1 is MDHEN and CDR2 SYDVKM. DNA of the CDR3: TGTGCCAGCAGTCCCCCCACGGGACCGCCCTACGAGCAGTACTTC. This sequence encodes CASSPPTGPPYEQYF.

The V gene is TRBV4-2, the J gene TRBJ2-7, with TRBD2 identical over 13 bases. The CDR3 length is 16 residues. V lost 0 bases and J lost 5; bases outside the gene matches: 4. Germline values: CDR1 LGHNA, CDR2 YNFKEQ. The CDR3 nucleotides are TGTGCCAGCAGCCAAGATCGGACTAGCGGGAGCAACGAGCAGTACTTC. Translation gives CASSQDRTSGSNEQYF.

This chain connects TRBV21-1 to TRBJ2-7; the table's D call, TRBD1, has no DNA check behind it. TRBV21-1 is termed a pseudogene. This CDR3 has 13 amino acids. Written as DNA, the CDR3 is TGTGCCAGCAGCAAAGGGGCAGTCCGTGGGCAGTACTTC. This translates into CASSKGAVRGQYF.

The chain has TRBV5-6 and TRBJ1-3, with 7 bases lining up with TRBD1. Germline V gene data show CDR1 as SGHDT and CDR2 as YYEEEE. This CDR3 is 17 amino acids long. V dropped 4 bases and J dropped 2; count of bases not matched to a gene: 12. DNA of the CDR3: TGTGCCAGCAGCCGGAAGGGACAGCCGCGGACTGGAAACACCATATATTTT. Protein sequence: CASSRKGQPRTGNTIYF.

The chain couples TRBV28 to TRBJ2-3; D perhaps matches TRBD2 (7 bases). Germline V gene lookup returns CDR1 MDHEN and CDR2 SYDVKM. The CDR3 sequence is 15 residues long. V dropped 3 bases and J dropped 5 bases, with 15 bases sitting between them. The CDR3 reads CASSLPRGRIDTQYF. CDR3 DNA sequence: TGTGCCAGCAGTTTGCCGCGGGGGCGCATAGATACGCAGTATTTT.